This T cell receptor (beta chain) stems from a study of cytotoxic CD8 clonotypes in ibrutinib-treated CLL. At the level of the study: The patient breakdown showed about ten relapsed/refractory and around 16 treatment-naive cases, with under 18 IGHV unmutated. On average, each sample had 255,043 productive templates and approximately 89,000 productive rearrangements.

The planned depth of sequencing spanned 1 in 200,000 to 1 in 1 million T cells. Data came from immunoSEQ multiplex PCR; TCRdb stores just in-frame clones and leaves some out. The data hold some 200,000 clones, with 70% observed a single time. The CDR3 runs 13 residues. Germline CDR1 and CDR2: LNHDA and SQIVND (reference sequence). The V gene end was trimmed by 8 bases and the J gene end by 3 bases; junction bases not matched to a gene: 4. To note about this clone: Antigen specificity is unknown.

The study, taken as a whole, reports: Clonality increased at ibrutinib response and stayed stable in sustained remission. At progression, however, it fell back toward baseline.

This TCR was recovered from a human donor with chronic lymphocytic leukemia. Sequenced here: PBMCs, sampled after 12 months of ibrutinib treatment. V gene TRBV19 combines with J gene TRBJ1-5; 7 nucleotides agree with TRBD1. The CDR3 is CASSGGFNQPQHF. The DNA of the CDR3 is TGTGCCAGTTCAGGGGGTTTCAATCAGCCCCAGCATTTT.